The clone carrying this T cell receptor beta chain appeared many times. What it recognizes is unknown. This entry comes from a study of quantifying T cell responses using KT2 cells. Study context: cDNA was made from DNase-treated RNA using alpha and beta constant primers. The second PCR ran as a qPCR until a predetermined fluorescence threshold was reached. Broader study findings: At about one KT2 cell per 100,000 PBMC, KT2 sequences were still detected. Input KT2 cell number predicted KT2 alpha and beta sequence counts linearly over several orders of magnitude.

There are 13 residues in the CDR3. Trimming took 7 bases from V and 3 from J, leaving 16 bases between them. CDR1 is DFQATT and CDR2 is SNEGSKA in the germline V gene (reference sequence). Unfractionated PBMC were spiked with known numbers of KT2 clone cells. An oligo carrying a UMI was ligated to the cDNA 3' end. An equimolar mix of RC1.1 and RC1.2 primed the beta chain across TRBC1 and TRBC2. TCRdb reanalysed the UMI-ligation and nested PCR reads using MiXCR and keeps one entry per CDR3 protein. The data hold over 35,000 distinct CDR3 sequences, with about a sixth observed a single time. The sample consisted of PBMCs spiked with cells of the T cell clone KT2. V gene TRBV20-1 combines with J gene TRBJ2-7; D is possibly TRBD2 (5 bases). This clonotype was obtained from a human donor. CDR3 DNA sequence: TGCAGTGTTCGGGATATCCATAGCTACGAGCAGTACTTC. It specifies CSVRDIHSYEQYF.